This TCR beta chain was documented in a study of T cell clonality in common variable immunodeficiency. The table came from immunoSEQ multiplex PCR; TCRdb's copy has only in-frame clones and leaves some out. The repertoire has approximately 42,000 clones, none seen only once; the ten largest take about 1.3%. Trimming removed 4 bases from V and 2 bases from J; junction bases left unmatched: 1. CDR1 is LGHNA, CDR2 YNFKEQ, per germline. The CDR3 spans 14 residues. Overall study findings and caveats: Shared TCRbeta clones were fewer between CVID subjects than controls. Common variable immunodeficiency TCR beta sequences reportedly had fewer deletions and N-nucleotide insertions. TCRbeta clonality was increased in CVID versus healthy controls. Links between repertoire features and CVID complications were heterogeneity-limited.

This clone was seen ten or more times. Its target is not known. The DNA ends 3 residues before the CDR3 does, and the rest of the CDR3 is filled in from the germline J gene. The genes are TRBV4-2 and TRBJ2-7, with TRBD2 matching 11 bases. The sequencing sample was made of peripheral blood mononuclear cells. The origin of this receptor is a person between 18 and 69 years old in good health. The CDR3 bases that were read are TGTGCCAGCAGCCCGACTAGCGGGGCCTACGAG. This gives the protein CASSPTSGAYE. The whole CDR3 is CASSPTSGAYEQYF.